Listed here is a single TCR beta chain. Its antigen is not identified. CDR1 is LNHDA, CDR2 SQIVND, per germline (reference sequence). V lost 3 bases and J lost 7; bases outside the gene matches: 6. This CDR3 spans 15 amino acids. This sample is part of a study of shared clonotypes between healthy human individuals. Notes on the study in general: An anticipated effect of sequencing depth on clonotype sharing among donors was recognized.

The deep-level immunoSEQ assay was used. For each subset, genomic DNA was distributed in equal portions over several immunoSEQ plates. Libraries were prepared by immunoSEQ multiplex PCR; TCRdb keeps only in-frame clonotypes and omits some of them. Of millions of clones listed, 85% to 95% are singletons. The investigators split CD4+ cells into a CD45RA+ naive subset and a CD45RA-negative memory subset. The receptor's source is a man aged 18 to 29 in good health. Sequencing input: naive CD4+ T cells sorted from blood. Subset given: CD45RA+ positively selected. This chain joins TRBV19 and TRBJ1-6; 7 bases match TRBD1. The DNA of the CDR3 is TGTGCCAGTAGTATCGGGACAGTGAGGAATTCACCCCTCCACTTT. Translation: CASSIGTVRNSPLHF.